These 2 T cell receptor beta chains came from one sample sequenced in a study of vaccination effects on CD4 cells after COVID-19. Using viral peptide pools, the ViraFEST assay grew out antigen-specific CD4+ T cells prior to sequencing. Investigators separated out CD4+ T cells once approximately 9 days of culture had passed. Participants were vaccinated with two doses of either the BNT162b2 or mRNA-1273 vaccine. Libraries were prepared by immunoSEQ multiplex PCR; TCRdb keeps only in-frame clonotypes and omits some of them. The repertoire includes tens of thousands of clones, around four fifths of them detected once, and around 1.2% sits in the top ten. Their cognate antigens are unknown. The sequences come from CD4+ T cells from PBMCs cultured with HCoV-229E spike peptides, collected after COVID-19 vaccination. The source is a human donor who received a COVID-19 vaccine.

The chain carries TRBV2 and TRBJ1-3; D remains unclear. V lost 0 bases to trimming and J lost 4 bases, with 10 bases between them. CDR3 length: 15 residues. Germline V gene lookup returns CDR1 SNHLY and CDR2 FYNNEI. The CDR3 sequence: CASSEAAGVGNTIYF. The CDR3 nucleotides read TGTGCCAGCAGTGAAGCAGCCGGGGTCGGAAACACCATATATTTT.

The CDR3 spells CASSPTSGTGNQPQHF. The CDR3 region has the DNA TGCGCCAGCAGCCCGACTTCGGGGACGGGCAATCAGCCCCAGCATTTT. The chain has TRBV5-1 and TRBJ1-5; possibly TRBD1 for D (5 bases). CDR3 length: 16 amino acids. Germline-derived CDR1 and CDR2 are SGHRS and YFSETQ. V lost 4 bases to trimming and J lost 2 bases, with 16 bases between them.